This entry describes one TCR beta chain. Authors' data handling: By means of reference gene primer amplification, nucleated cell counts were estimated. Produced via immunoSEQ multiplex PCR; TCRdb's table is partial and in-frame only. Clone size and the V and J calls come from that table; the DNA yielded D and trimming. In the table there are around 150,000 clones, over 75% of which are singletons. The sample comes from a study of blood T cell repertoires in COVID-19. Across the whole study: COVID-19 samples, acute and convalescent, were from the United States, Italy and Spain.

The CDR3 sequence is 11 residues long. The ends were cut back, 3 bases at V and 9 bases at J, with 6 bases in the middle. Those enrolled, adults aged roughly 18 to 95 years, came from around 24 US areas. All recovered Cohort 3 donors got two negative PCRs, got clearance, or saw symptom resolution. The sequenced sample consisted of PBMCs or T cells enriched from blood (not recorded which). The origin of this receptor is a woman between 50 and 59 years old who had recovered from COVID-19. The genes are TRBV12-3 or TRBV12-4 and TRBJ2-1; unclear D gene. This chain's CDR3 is CASSFRSEQFF. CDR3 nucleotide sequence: TGTGCCAGCAGTTTCCGGAGTGAGCAGTTCTTC.